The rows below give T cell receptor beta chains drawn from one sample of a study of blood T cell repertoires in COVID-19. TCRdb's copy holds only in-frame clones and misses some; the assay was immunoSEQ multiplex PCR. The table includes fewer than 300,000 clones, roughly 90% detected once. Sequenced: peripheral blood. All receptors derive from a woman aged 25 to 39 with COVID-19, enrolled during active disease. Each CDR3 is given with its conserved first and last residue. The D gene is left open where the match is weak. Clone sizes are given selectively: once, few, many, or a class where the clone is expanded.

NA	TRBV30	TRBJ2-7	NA	CAWSGEEYEQYF	TGTGCCTGGAGCGGGGAAGAATACGAGCAGTACTTC
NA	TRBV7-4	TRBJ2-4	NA	CASSLTTLPGTKNIQYF	TGTGCCAGCAGCCTAACGACCCTTCCGGGAACCAAAAACATTCAGTACTTC
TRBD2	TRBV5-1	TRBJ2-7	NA	CASSLEPSGSGFYEQYF	TGCGCCAGCAGCTTGGAGCCTAGCGGGAGTGGCTTTTACGAGCAGTACTTC
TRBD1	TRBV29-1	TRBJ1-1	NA	CSVNPTGVNTEAFF	TGCAGCGTTAATCCGACAGGGGTGAACACTGAAGCTTTCTTT
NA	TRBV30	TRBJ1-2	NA	CAWTGVASYGYTF	TGTGCCTGGACAGGGGTTGCGAGCTATGGCTACACCTTC
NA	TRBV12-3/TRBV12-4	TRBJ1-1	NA	CASTLQGNTEAFF	TGTGCCAGCACCTTACAGGGGAACACTGAAGCTTTCTTT
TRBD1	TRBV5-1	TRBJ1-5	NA	CASSPGQGSNQPQHF	TGCGCCAGCAGCCCGGGACAGGGAAGCAATCAGCCCCAGCATTTT
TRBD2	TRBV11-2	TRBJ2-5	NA	CASSLSQTSDQETQYF	TGTGCCAGCAGCTTATCCCAAACTAGCGATCAAGAGACCCAGTACTTC
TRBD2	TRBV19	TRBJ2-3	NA	CASSTTLAGTDTQYF	TGTGCCAGTAGTACTACACTAGCGGGCACAGATACGCAGTATTTT
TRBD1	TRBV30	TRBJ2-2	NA	CAVQGRNTGELFF	TGTGCCGTACAGGGGCGAAACACCGGGGAGCTGTTTTTT
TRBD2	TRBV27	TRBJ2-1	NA	CASSLSAGGYNEQFF	TGTGCCAGCAGTTTATCGGCGGGAGGGTACAATGAGCAGTTCTTC
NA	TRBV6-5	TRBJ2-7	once	CASSYPGGAYEQYF	TGTGCCAGCAGTTACCCGGGGGGCGCCTACGAGCAGTACTTC
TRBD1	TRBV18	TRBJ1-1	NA	CASSPSRDRRNTEAFF	TGTGCCAGCTCACCCTCCCGGGACAGACGGAACACTGAAGCTTTCTTT
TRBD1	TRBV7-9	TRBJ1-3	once	CASSLGQLSGNTIYF	TGTGCCAGCAGCCTGGGACAGCTCTCTGGAAACACCATATATTTT
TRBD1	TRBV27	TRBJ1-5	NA	CASSFRGNQPQHF	TGTGCCAGCAGTTTCAGGGGGAATCAGCCCCAGCATTTT
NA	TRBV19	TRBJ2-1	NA	CASLDPGSYNEQFF	TGTGCCAGTCTAGATCCCGGCTCCTACAATGAGCAGTTCTTC
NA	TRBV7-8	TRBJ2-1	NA	CASSPPGVPAYNEQFF	TGTGCCAGCAGCCCCCCGGGGGTGCCCGCCTACAATGAGCAGTTCTTC
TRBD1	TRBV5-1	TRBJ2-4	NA	CASSSYLGTGVLDKNIQYF	TGCGCCAGCAGCTCCTACCTTGGGACAGGGGTATTAGACAAAAACATTCAGTACTTC
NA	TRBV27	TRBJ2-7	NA	CASSSRGLYEQYF	TGTGCCAGCAGTTCCCGGGGACTCTACGAGCAGTACTTC
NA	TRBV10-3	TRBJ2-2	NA	CAIRAGTGASTTGELFF	TGTGCCATCAGGGCCGGGACTGGAGCATCTACCACCGGGGAGCTGTTTTTT
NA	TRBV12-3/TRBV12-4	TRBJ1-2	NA	CASSSQGLYGYTF	TGTGCCAGCAGTTCACAGGGCCTCTATGGCTACACCTTC
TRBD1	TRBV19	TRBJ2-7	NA	CASSIRGTGSYEQYF	TGTGCCAGTAGTATAAGGGGGACAGGCTCCTACGAGCAGTACTTC
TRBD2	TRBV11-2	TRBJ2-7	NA	CASRTSGIKEQYF	TGTGCCAGCAGGACTAGCGGGATTAAGGAGCAGTACTTC
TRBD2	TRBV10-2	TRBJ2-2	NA	CASSESRTSGTGELFF	TGCGCCAGCAGTGAGTCGCGGACTAGCGGCACCGGGGAGCTGTTTTTT
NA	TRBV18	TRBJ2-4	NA	CASSPQFLAKNIQYF	TGTGCCAGCTCACCTCAGTTCCTAGCCAAAAACATTCAGTACTTC
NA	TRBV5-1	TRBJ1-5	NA	CASSLGGPLSNQPQHF	TGCGCCAGCAGCTTGGGAGGGCCGTTGAGCAATCAGCCCCAGCATTTT
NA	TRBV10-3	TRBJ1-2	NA	CAISEGQDYGYTF	TGTGCCATCAGTGAAGGACAAGACTATGGCTACACCTTC
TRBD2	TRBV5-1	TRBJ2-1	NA	CASSLDGTSGNEQFF	TGCGCCAGCAGCTTGGATGGGACTAGCGGCAATGAGCAGTTCTTC
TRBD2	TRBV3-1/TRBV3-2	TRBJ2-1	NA	CASSQERSGSDEQFF	TGTGCCAGCAGCCAAGAGAGGAGCGGGAGCGATGAGCAGTTCTTC
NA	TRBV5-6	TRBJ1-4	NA	CASSLFDRQDEKLFF	TGTGCCAGCAGCTTATTTGACAGACAGGATGAAAAACTGTTTTTT
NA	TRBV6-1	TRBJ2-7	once	CASSEPPGEAYEQYF	TGTGCCAGCAGTGAACCGCCCGGGGAGGCCTACGAGCAGTACTTC
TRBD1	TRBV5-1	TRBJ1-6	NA	CASSLEGRGLNSPLHF	TGCGCCAGCAGCTTGGAGGGCAGGGGGTTGAATTCACCCCTCCACTTT
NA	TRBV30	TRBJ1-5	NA	CAWTGDDNQPQHF	TGTGCCTGGACGGGTGACGACAATCAGCCCCAGCATTTT
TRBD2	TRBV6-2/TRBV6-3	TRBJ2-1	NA	CASSYSGLAGRSYNEQFF	TGTGCCAGCAGTTACTCTGGGCTAGCGGGGAGGTCCTACAATGAGCAGTTCTTC
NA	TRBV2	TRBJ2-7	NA	CASSPTQGPSYEQYF	TGTGCCAGCTCTCCAACGCAGGGGCCCTCCTACGAGCAGTACTTC
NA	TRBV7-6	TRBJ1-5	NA	CASSLDEGAGQPQHF	TGTGCCAGCAGCTTAGATGAAGGGGCAGGTCAGCCCCAGCATTTT
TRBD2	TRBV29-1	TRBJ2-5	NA	CSVQTSGEETQYF	TGCAGCGTGCAAACTAGCGGAGAAGAGACCCAGTACTTC
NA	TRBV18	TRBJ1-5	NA	CASSRSGGTGQPQHF	TGTGCCAGCTCACGTTCGGGGGGGACGGGCCAGCCCCAGCATTTT
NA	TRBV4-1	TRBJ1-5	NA	CASSQAEDQPQHF	TGCGCCAGCAGCCAAGCAGAGGATCAGCCCCAGCATTTT
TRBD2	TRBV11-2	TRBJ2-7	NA	CASSLDLGSGRATDEQYF	TGTGCCAGCAGCTTAGATCTCGGTAGCGGGAGGGCCACCGACGAGCAGTACTTC
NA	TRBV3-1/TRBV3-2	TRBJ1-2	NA	CASSQVGQLNYGYTF	TGTGCCAGCAGCCAGGTCGGACAGCTAAACTATGGCTACACCTTC
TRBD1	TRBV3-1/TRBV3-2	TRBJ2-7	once	CASSQPGTVNEQYF	TGTGCCAGCAGCCAACCCGGGACAGTCAACGAGCAGTACTTC
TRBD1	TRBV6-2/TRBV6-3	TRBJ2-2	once	CASSVTGGEVVGELFF	TGTGCCAGCAGTGTGACAGGGGGCGAAGTGGTCGGGGAGCTGTTTTTT
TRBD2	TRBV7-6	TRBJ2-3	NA	CASSIPTSTTDTQYF	TGTGCCAGCAGCATCCCGACTAGCACCACAGATACGCAGTATTTT
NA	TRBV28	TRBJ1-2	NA	CATPDGNYGYTF	TGTGCCACCCCCGACGGGAACTATGGCTACACCTTC
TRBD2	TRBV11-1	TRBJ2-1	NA	CASSLAGTSGSIYNEQFF	TGTGCCAGCAGCTTAGCTGGAACTAGCGGGAGTATCTACAATGAGCAGTTCTTC
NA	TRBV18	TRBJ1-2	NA	CASSRNTGQGGGYTF	TGTGCCAGCTCGCGAAACACTGGGCAGGGAGGTGGCTACACCTTC